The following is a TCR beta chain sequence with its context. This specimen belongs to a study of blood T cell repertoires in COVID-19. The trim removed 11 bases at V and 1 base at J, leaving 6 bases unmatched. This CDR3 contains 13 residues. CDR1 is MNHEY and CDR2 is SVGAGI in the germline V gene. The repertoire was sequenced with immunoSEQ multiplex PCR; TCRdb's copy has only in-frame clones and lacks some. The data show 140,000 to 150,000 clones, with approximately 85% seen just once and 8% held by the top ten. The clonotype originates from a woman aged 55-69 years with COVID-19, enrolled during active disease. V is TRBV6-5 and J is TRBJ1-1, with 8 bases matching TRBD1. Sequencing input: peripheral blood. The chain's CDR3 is CAGRRGQNTEAFF. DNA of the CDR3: TGTGCCGGGCGCAGGGGGCAGAACACTGAAGCTTTCTTT.